A single sample is the source of the 11 T cell receptor beta chains below, sequenced in a study of T cells in Graves' hyperthyroidism and ophthalmopathy (dated by TCRdb to about 2019). Libraries came from multiplex PCR. Sequencing was carried out with an Illumina HiSeq 2000. TCR beta CDR3 regions were amplified from RNA transcripts. A first-round RT-PCR of the TCR CDR3 used the HTBI primer set with the Qiagen OneStep RT-PCR kit. TCRdb redid the processing of the public reads, applying fastp at Q25 and MiXCR, and retained in-frame beta chains. Under each unique CDR3 protein, matching rows form one entry showing the most common genes and DNA. The sample contains under 250,000 distinct CDR3 sequences, approximately 23% of them found a single time. The ten largest clones add up to roughly 40% of the sample. The sample comprised blood. Every receptor here comes from a woman aged 40-49 years with Graves' ophthalmopathy.

Note on this clonotype: With a much larger clone just one base away, this may be a read error. V gene TRBV20-1 combines with J gene TRBJ2-7; 12 nucleotides line up with TRBD2. CDR3 length: 15 amino acids. Germline-derived CDR1 and CDR2 are DFQATT and SNEGSKA (reference sequence). The CDR3: CSAFYPSGRAGEHYF. In DNA form, the CDR3 reads TGCAGTGCCTTCTACCCTAGCGGGAGGGCTGGCGAGCACTACTTC.

To note about this clonotype: A much larger clone differs by one base, so this may be a read error. This sequence joins TRBV14 and TRBJ2-2; 8 bases agree with TRBD2. This CDR3 spans 16 amino acids. The trim removed 3 bases at V and 4 bases at J, leaving 7 bases unmatched. The germline V gene encodes CDR1 SGHDN and CDR2 FVKESK. The CDR3 DNA is TGTGCCAGCAGCCAGAGGAGACTAGCGTGCACCGGGGAGCTGTTTTTT. This codes for CASSQRRLACTGELFF.

The rearrangement links TRBV6-1 to TRBJ2-1, with 11 positions matching TRBD2. Judging by the DNA end, TRBJ2-7 fits better; the J call may be wrong. CDR3 length: 17 amino acids. The germline V gene encodes CDR1 MNHNS and CDR2 SASEGT. The CDR3 sequence: CASSVQYGLAGYNEQYF. CDR3 nucleotides: TGTGCCAGCAGTGTCCAGTACGGACTAGCGGGTTACAATGAGCAGTACTTC.

This clonotype was detected many times. The chain employs TRBV18 and TRBJ1-1; D gene uncertain. Germline assignment: CDR1 KGHSH and CDR2 LQKENI. The CDR3 is 13 residues long. Trimming pared 2 bases from V and 4 bases from J, leaving 8 bases between. As DNA, the CDR3 is TGTGCCAGCTCACCAGACATGGGCACTGAAGCTTTCTTT. Translating it yields CASSPDMGTEAFF.

There are many counts of this clonotype. V and J are TRBV19 and TRBJ1-5; D remains unclear. V gave up 5 bases and J gave up 7 bases, with 12 bases separating them. CDR1 is LNHDA and CDR2 is SQIVND in the germline V gene (reference sequence). The CDR3 consists of 13 residues. CDR3: CASSVPTQQPQHF. For the CDR3, the DNA is TGTGCCAGTAGTGTACCGACTCAGCAGCCCCAGCATTTT.

The J gene is TRBJ2-2, the V gene TRBV28; 7 bases are shared with TRBD2. CDR3 size: 16 residues. Trimming cost V 2 bases and J 5 bases; bases outside gene matches: 8. Germline assignment: CDR1 MDHEN and CDR2 SYDVKM. CDR3 DNA: TGTGCCAGCAGTTTAGGCGGGGGAGCGGCAACCGGGGAGCTGTTTTTT. Its protein product is CASSLGGGAATGELFF.

The chain couples TRBV5-1 to TRBJ1-1, with D possibly TRBD1 on 6 matching bases. Trimming pared 4 bases from V and 0 bases from J, leaving 16 bases between. CDR3 size: 16 residues. CDR1 SGHRS and CDR2 YFSETQ come from the germline V gene. CDR3 bases: TGCGCCAGCAGCCCGGGGGACACCTCAGTGAACACTGAAGCTTTCTTT. Translating gives CASSPGDTSVNTEAFF. Filled out from reference TRBV5-1 and TRBJ1-1, the complete variable domain reads KAGVTQTPRYLIKTRGQQVTLSCSPISGHRSVSWYQQTPGQGLQFLFEYFSETQRNKGNFPGRFSGRQFSNSRSEMNVSTLELGDSALYLCASSPGDTSVNTEAFFGQGTRLTVV.

Concerning this clonotype itself: A much larger clone sits a single nucleotide away, making a read error possible. V is TRBV14 and J is TRBJ2-5, with a tentative D call TRBD1 (5 bases). Looked up from germline, CDR1 is SGHDN and CDR2 is FVKESK. V was pared by 2 bases and J by 7 bases, with 8 bases between. CDR3 length equals 12 residues. Here the CDR3 reads CASSQSDRTQYF. The CDR3 DNA reads TGTGCCAGCAGCCAATCCGACAGGACCCAGTACTTC.

This clonotype was found many times. This CDR3 is CASSFVQLYNSPLHF. The CDR3 DNA reads as TGTGCCAGCAGCTTCGTTCAGCTCTATAATTCACCCCTCCACTTT. The chain joins TRBV7-2 to TRBJ1-6; D call uncertain. Trimming left V 3 bases short and J 3 bases short, with 9 bases between. This CDR3 comprises 15 residues. Germline CDR1 SGHTA, CDR2 FQGNSA. Based on the CDR3 plus reference TRBV7-2 and TRBJ1-6, the full variable domain is GAGVSQSPSNKVTEKGKDVELRCDPISGHTALYWYRQSLGQGLEFLIYFQGNSAPDKSGLPSDRFSAERTGGSVSTLTIQRTQQEDSAVYLCASSFVQLYNSPLHFGNGTRLTVT.

The V and J genes are TRBV20-1 and TRBJ2-5, with D perhaps matching TRBD1 (6 bases). Germline V gives CDR1 DFQATT, CDR2 SNEGSKA (reference sequence). The CDR3 has 14 residues. V lost 0 bases and J lost 7, with 15 bases in between. The CDR3 reads CSARDLQGVGTQYF. The CDR3 DNA follows: TGCAGTGCTAGAGATCTACAGGGAGTAGGGACCCAGTACTTC.

This clonotype has a handful of counts. The chain combines TRBV28 with TRBJ1-5; D uncertain. The CDR3 has 12 residues. Trimming cost V 5 bases and J 4 bases, with 6 bases left between them. Germline-derived CDR1 and CDR2 are MDHEN and SYDVKM. DNA of the CDR3: TGTGCCAGCAGTCCCATAAATCAGCCCCAGCATTTT. It is translated as CASSPINQPQHF.